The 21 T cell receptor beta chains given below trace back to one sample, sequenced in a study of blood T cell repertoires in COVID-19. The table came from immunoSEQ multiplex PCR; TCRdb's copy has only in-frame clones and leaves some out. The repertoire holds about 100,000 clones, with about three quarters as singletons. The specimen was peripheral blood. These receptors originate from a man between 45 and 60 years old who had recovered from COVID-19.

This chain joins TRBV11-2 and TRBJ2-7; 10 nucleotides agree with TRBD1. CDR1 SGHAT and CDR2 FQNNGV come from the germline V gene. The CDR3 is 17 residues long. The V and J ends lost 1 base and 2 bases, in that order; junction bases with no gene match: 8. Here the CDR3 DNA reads TGTGCCAGCAGCTTAGTGGGGGGGGACAGGGGAGCCTACGAGCAGTACTTC. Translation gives CASSLVGGDRGAYEQYF.

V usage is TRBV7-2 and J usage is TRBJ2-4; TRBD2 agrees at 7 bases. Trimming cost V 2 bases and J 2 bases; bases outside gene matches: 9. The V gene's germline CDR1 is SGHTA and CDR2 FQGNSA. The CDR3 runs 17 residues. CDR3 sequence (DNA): TGTGCCAGCAGCTTATTTACAGCGGGGACCTCCAAAAACATTCAGTACTTC. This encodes CASSLFTAGTSKNIQYF.

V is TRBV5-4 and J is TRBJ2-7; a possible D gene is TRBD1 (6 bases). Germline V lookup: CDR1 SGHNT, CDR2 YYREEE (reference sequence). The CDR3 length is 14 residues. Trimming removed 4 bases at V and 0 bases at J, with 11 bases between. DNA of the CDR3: TGTGCCAGCAGCGTCGACAGGAGCTCCTACGAGCAGTACTTC. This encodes CASSVDRSSYEQYF.

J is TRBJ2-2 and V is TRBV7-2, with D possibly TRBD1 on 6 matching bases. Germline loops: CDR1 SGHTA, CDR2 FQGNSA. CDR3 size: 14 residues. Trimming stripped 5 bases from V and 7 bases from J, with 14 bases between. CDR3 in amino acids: CASSGNSGVGELFF. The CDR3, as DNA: TGTGCCAGCAGCGGGAATTCAGGGGTCGGGGAGCTGTTTTTT. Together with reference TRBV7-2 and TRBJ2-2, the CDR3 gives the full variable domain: GAGVSQSPSNKVTEKGKDVELRCDPISGHTALYWYRQSLGQGLEFLIYFQGNSAPDKSGLPSDRFSAERTGGSVSTLTIQRTQQEDSAVYLCASSGNSGVGELFFGEGSRLTVL.

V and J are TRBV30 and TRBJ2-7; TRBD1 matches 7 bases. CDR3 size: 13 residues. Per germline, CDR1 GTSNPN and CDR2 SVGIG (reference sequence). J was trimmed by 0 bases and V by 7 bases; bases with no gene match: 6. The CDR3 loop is CAFSQGFSYEQYF. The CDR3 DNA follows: TGTGCCTTCTCACAGGGGTTCTCCTACGAGCAGTACTTC. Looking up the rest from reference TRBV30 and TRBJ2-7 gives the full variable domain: SQTIHQWPATLVQPVGSPLSLECTVEGTSNPNLYWYRQAAGRGLQLLFYSVGIGQISSEVPQNLSASRPQDRQFILSSKKLLLSDSGFYLCAFSQGFSYEQYFGPGTRLTVT.

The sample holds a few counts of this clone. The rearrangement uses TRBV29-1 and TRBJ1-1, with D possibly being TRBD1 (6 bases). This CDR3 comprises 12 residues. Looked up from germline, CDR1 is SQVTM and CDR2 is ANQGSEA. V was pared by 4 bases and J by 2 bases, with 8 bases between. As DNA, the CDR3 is TGCAGCGTTGGACAGGCCAACACTGAAGCTTTCTTT. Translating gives CSVGQANTEAFF.

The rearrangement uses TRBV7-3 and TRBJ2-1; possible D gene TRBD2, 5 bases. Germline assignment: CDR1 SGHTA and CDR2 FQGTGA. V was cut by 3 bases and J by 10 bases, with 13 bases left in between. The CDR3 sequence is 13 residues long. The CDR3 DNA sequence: TGTGCCAGCAGCTTGATAGGAGGCTTCGAGCAGTTCTTC. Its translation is CASSLIGGFEQFF.

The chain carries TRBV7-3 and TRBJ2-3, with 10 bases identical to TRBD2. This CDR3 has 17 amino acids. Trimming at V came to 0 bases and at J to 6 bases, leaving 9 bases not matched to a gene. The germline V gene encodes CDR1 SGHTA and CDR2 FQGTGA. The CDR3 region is CASSLTPLTSGVDTQYF. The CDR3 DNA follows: TGTGCCAGCAGCTTAACCCCCTTAACTAGCGGGGTGGATACGCAGTATTTT.

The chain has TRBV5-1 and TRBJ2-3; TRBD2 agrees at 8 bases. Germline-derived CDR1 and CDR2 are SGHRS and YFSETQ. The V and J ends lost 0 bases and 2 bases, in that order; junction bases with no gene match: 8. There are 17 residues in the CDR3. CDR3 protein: CASSLAVGGGPTDTQYF. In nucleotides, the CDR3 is TGCGCCAGCAGCTTGGCCGTGGGCGGGGGGCCCACAGATACGCAGTATTTT.

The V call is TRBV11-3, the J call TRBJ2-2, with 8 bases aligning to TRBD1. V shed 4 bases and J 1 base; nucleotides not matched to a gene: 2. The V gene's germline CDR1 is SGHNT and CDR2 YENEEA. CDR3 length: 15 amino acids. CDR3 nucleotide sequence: TGTGCCAGCAGCTCTGACAGGGGGAACACCGGGGAGCTGTTTTTT. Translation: CASSSDRGNTGELFF.

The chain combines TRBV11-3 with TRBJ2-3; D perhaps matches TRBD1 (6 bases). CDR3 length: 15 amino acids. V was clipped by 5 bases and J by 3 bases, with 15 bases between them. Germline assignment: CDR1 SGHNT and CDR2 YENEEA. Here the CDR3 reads CASSAKTGTTDTQYF. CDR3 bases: TGTGCCAGCAGCGCGAAGACAGGAACTACAGATACGCAGTATTTT.

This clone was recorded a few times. As DNA, the CDR3 is TGCGCCAGCAGCTCGGGACAGGGGGCTTACGAGCAGTACTTC. This translates into CASSSGQGAYEQYF. The chain is built from TRBV5-1 and TRBJ2-7; 12 bases are a match to TRBD1. The CDR3 has 14 amino acids. Unmatched junction bases numbered 2, after V lost 3 bases and J lost 4 bases. Germline V gives CDR1 SGHRS, CDR2 YFSETQ.

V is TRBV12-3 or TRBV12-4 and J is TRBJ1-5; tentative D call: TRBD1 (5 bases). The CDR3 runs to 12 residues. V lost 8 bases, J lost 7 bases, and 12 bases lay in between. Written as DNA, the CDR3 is TGTGCCAGCCAACCCCGGGGGCAGCCCCAGCATTTT. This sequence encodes CASQPRGQPQHF.

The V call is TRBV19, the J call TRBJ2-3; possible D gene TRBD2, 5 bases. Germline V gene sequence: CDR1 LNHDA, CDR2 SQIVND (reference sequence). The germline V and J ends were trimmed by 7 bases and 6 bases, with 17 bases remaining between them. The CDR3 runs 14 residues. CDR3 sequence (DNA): TGTGCCAGTACCGTAAGCGGACTGGGTGATACGCAGTATTTT. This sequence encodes CASTVSGLGDTQYF.

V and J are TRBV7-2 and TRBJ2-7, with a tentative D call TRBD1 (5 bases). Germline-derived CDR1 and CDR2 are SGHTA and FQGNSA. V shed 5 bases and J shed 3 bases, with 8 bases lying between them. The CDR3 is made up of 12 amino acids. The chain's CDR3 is CASSLTDYEQYF. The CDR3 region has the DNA TGTGCCAGCAGCCTGACAGACTACGAGCAGTACTTC.

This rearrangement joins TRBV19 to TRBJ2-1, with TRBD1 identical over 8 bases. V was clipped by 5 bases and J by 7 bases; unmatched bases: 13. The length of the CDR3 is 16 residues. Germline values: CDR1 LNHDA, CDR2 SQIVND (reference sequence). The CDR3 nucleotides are TGTGCCAGTAGTTTCAACTATCGGACAGGGAGGAATGAGCAGTTCTTC. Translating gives CASSFNYRTGRNEQFF.

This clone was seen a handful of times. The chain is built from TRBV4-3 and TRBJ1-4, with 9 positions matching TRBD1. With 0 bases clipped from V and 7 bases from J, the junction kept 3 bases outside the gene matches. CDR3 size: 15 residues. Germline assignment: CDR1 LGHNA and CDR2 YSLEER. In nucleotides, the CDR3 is TGCGCCAGCAGCCAAGAGGGACAGGGCTTTGAAAAACTGTTTTTT. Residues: CASSQEGQGFEKLFF.

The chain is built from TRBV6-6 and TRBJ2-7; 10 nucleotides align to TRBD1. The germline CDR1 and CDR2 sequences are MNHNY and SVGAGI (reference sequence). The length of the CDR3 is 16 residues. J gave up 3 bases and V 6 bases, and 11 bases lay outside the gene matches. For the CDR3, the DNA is TGTGCCAGCAGCCTAATCCCGGGACAGGGGAACTACGAGCAGTACTTC. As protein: CASSLIPGQGNYEQYF.

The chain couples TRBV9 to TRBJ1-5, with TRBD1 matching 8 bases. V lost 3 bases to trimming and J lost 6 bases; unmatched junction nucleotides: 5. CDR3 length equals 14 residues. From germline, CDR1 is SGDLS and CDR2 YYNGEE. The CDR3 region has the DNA TGTGCCAGCAGCGCGGGACAGGCAGGTCAGCCCCAGCATTTT. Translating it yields CASSAGQAGQPQHF.

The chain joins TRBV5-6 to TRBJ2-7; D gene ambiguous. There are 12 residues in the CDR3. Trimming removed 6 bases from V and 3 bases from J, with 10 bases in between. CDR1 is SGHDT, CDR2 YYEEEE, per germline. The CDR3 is CASNSRNYEQYF. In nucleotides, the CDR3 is TGTGCCAGCAACAGCAGGAACTACGAGCAGTACTTC.

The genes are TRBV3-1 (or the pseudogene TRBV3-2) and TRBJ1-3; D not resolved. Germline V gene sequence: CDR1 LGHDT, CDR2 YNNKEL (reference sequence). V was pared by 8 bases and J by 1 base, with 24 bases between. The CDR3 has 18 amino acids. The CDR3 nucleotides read TGTGCCAGCGCCCGGAGGGAGGTCCGGAGAGGGTCTGGAAACACCATATATTTT. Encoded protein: CASARREVRRGSGNTIYF.